Following are 31 T cell receptor beta chains from one sample sequenced in a study of blood T cell repertoires in COVID-19. Some clones are missing from TCRdb's copy, which holds only in-frame ones; the method was immunoSEQ multiplex PCR. Of about 200,000 clones in the sample, approximately 84% are singletons; the top ten hold 6.5% to 7%. Sequencing was done on a sample of peripheral blood. The receptors derive from a human donor with acute or convalescent COVID-19. The donor label of this sample is uncertain.

This clone showed up just a few times. Other nucleotide sequences in the sample specify the same CDR3. The V gene is TRBV7-9, the J gene TRBJ2-3; 10 bases line up with TRBD2. Losses at the gene ends were 5 bases for V and 6 bases for J; bases not matched to a gene: 2. The CDR3 is made up of 13 amino acids. Germline loops: CDR1 SEHNR, CDR2 FQNEAQ (reference sequence). CDR3 sequence (DNA): TGTGCCAGCAGCCGACTAGCGGGTGATACGCAGTATTTT. Translating it yields CASSRLAGDTQYF.

This clone has a handful of counts. The chain uses TRBV7-3 and TRBJ2-3, with 8 positions matching TRBD1. Germline V gene sequence: CDR1 SGHTA, CDR2 FQGTGA. The V gene end was trimmed by 4 bases and the J gene end by 1 base; junction bases not matched to a gene: 4. The CDR3 has 15 residues. CDR3 in amino acids: CASSSGQGGTDTQYF. As DNA, the CDR3 is TGTGCCAGCAGCTCCGGACAGGGAGGCACAGATACGCAGTATTTT.

V gene TRBV5-1 combines with J gene TRBJ1-1, with 9 bases matching TRBD1. CDR1 is SGHRS, CDR2 YFSETQ, per germline. With V trimmed by 4 bases and J by 8 bases, 6 bases remained unmatched. The CDR3 runs 13 residues. CDR3 in amino acids: CASSRRDRVEAFF. The CDR3 nucleotides are TGCGCCAGCAGCCGTCGGGACAGGGTGGAAGCTTTCTTT.

The CDR3 protein is CASAPTSSPGELFF. DNA of the CDR3: TGTGCTAGTGCCCCCACTAGTTCCCCCGGGGAGCTGTTTTTT. The rearrangement links TRBV12-5 to TRBJ2-2, with D possibly matching TRBD2 (5 bases). Germline V CDR1 and CDR2: LGHNT, FRNRAP. Trimming took off 7 bases at V and 6 bases at J, with 15 bases between the two ends. The CDR3 consists of 14 residues.

This clone was observed once. This chain links TRBV7-9 with TRBJ2-5; D is perhaps TRBD2 (5 bases). Germline V gene data show CDR1 as SEHNR and CDR2 as FQNEAQ (reference sequence). The V end lost 1 base, the J end lost 4 bases, and 16 bases lay between the germline ends. The CDR3 length is 16 residues. CDR3 sequence reads: CASSLVIGLRRETQYF. The CDR3 bases are TGTGCCAGCAGCTTAGTGATCGGACTCAGGAGAGAGACCCAGTACTTC.

The genes are TRBV7-2 and TRBJ2-1; D not certain. Germline values: CDR1 SGHTA, CDR2 FQGNSA. The CDR3 is 15 amino acids. Trimming removed 5 bases from V and 0 bases from J, with 11 bases in between. CDR3 residues: CASSPSPYSYNEQFF. The CDR3 DNA follows: TGTGCCAGCAGCCCGAGTCCTTACTCCTACAATGAGCAGTTCTTC.

A single count supports this clone. This sequence joins TRBV19 and TRBJ1-6; the match to TRBD1 covers 8 bases. CDR1 and CDR2 from the germline V gene are LNHDA and SQIVND (reference sequence). J gave up 8 bases and V 4 bases, and 1 base lay outside the gene matches. The CDR3 has 13 residues. Here the CDR3 reads CASSTGGDSPLHF. CDR3 in DNA: TGTGCCAGTAGTACAGGGGGCGATTCACCCCTCCACTTT.

This chain uses TRBV28 with TRBJ2-3; tentatively, D is TRBD1 (6 bases). Germline CDR1 reads MDHEN; CDR2 reads SYDVKM. The CDR3 loop spans 15 amino acids. Trimming left V 2 bases short and J 4 bases short, with 13 bases between. CDR3 nucleotides: TGTGCCAGCAGTTTACCAGGGGTCCAAGCAGATACGCAGTATTTT. This sequence encodes CASSLPGVQADTQYF.

This sequence joins TRBV6-1 and TRBJ1-1; 7 bases line up with TRBD1. The junction had 6 bases not matched to a gene; V was cut back by 3 bases and J by 2 bases. CDR1 and CDR2 (germline): MNHNS, SASEGT. The CDR3 consists of 15 residues. The CDR3 loop reads CASSDRGTFNTEAFF. As DNA, the CDR3 is TGTGCCAGCAGTGACAGGGGGACCTTTAACACTGAAGCTTTCTTT.

The chain uses TRBV28 and TRBJ1-2; the D is unclear. Per germline, CDR1 MDHEN and CDR2 SYDVKM. V shed 3 bases and J shed 4 bases, with 9 bases lying between them. This CDR3 is built from 13 residues. CDR3 nucleotide sequence: TGTGCCAGCAGTTTCCCAGACACCTATGGCTACACCTTC. Translating gives CASSFPDTYGYTF.

In this sample, this clone turned up once. The chain uses TRBV30 and TRBJ2-5; 10 positions match TRBD1. The germline V gene encodes CDR1 GTSNPN and CDR2 SVGIG (reference sequence). J lost 4 bases, V lost 4 bases, and 9 bases had no gene match. The CDR3 is 15 amino acids. The CDR3, as DNA: TGTGCCTGGAAGGGGCGACAGGGGGCTGTAGAGACCCAGTACTTC. Encoded protein: CAWKGRQGAVETQYF.

The chain recombines TRBV28 with TRBJ2-1, with 13 bases fitting TRBD2. Germline CDR1 reads MDHEN; CDR2 reads SYDVKM. The CDR3 totals 15 residues. V gave up 6 bases and J gave up 8 bases; unmatched junction bases: 7. CDR3 bases: TGTGCCAGCAGCTTGGGACTAGCGGGATGGGATGAGCAGTTCTTC. Protein sequence: CASSLGLAGWDEQFF.

This chain links TRBV29-1 with TRBJ1-2, with TRBD1 matching over 8 bases. This CDR3 is built from 13 residues. CDR1 and CDR2 (germline): SQVTM, ANQGSEA. V trimming: 7 bases; J trimming: 1 base; junction bases outside the gene matches: 5. CDR3 sequence (DNA): TGCAGCGCGACAGGGGACCTTAACTATGGCTACACCTTC. As protein: CSATGDLNYGYTF.

This clone was found once. The rearrangement uses TRBV6-5 and TRBJ2-6, with D perhaps matching TRBD1 (5 bases). CDR1 MNHEY and CDR2 SVGAGI come from the germline V gene. The ends were cut back, 0 bases at V and 1 base at J, with 7 bases in the middle. This CDR3 has 16 amino acids. CDR3 coding DNA: TGTGCCAGCAGTTACTCGGGGCTGTCTGGGGCCAACGTCCTGACTTTC. It translates to CASSYSGLSGANVLTF.

This chain connects TRBV3-1 (or the pseudogene TRBV3-2) to TRBJ1-2; possibly TRBD1 for D (6 bases). V was trimmed by 3 bases and J by 4 bases, leaving 12 bases between them. The CDR3 contains 14 residues. Germline V gives CDR1 LGHDT, CDR2 YNNKEL (reference sequence). The CDR3, as DNA: TGTGCCAGCAGCCAGGGGCAGGGGAGCTATGGCTACACCTTC. Residues: CASSQGQGSYGYTF.

This chain connects TRBV5-6 to TRBJ2-7; TRBD1 aligns across 9 bases. V lost 1 base, J lost 2 bases, and 4 bases stayed unmatched. The CDR3 has 15 amino acids. Looked up from germline, CDR1 is SGHDT and CDR2 is YYEEEE. The CDR3 nucleotides read TGTGCCAGCAGCTTGAGGGGACAGGGAGCCTACGAGCAGTACTTC. This encodes CASSLRGQGAYEQYF.

This clone turned up a few times. The gene calls are TRBV4-3 and TRBJ1-4; 10 bases align to TRBD1. The CDR3 contains 20 residues. Germline CDR1 is LGHNA and CDR2 is YSLEER. With 0 bases clipped from V and 3 bases from J, the junction kept 13 bases outside the gene matches. In DNA, the CDR3 is TGCGCCAGCAGCCAAGATGGGCCGGGACAGGGGCTTGGGGCTAATGAAAAACTGTTTTTT. It encodes CASSQDGPGQGLGANEKLFF.

CDR3 in DNA: TGTGCCAGCAGCGAGGGACAGGGGGTCGCCTACGAGCAGTACTTC. Translation gives CASSEGQGVAYEQYF. The chain has TRBV5-4 and TRBJ2-7; 11 bases map to TRBD1. Germline values: CDR1 SGHNT, CDR2 YYREEE (reference sequence). The ends lost 4 bases at V and 2 bases at J; junction bases unmatched: 5. The length of the CDR3 is 15 residues.

J is TRBJ1-2 and V is TRBV3-1 (or the pseudogene TRBV3-2), with TRBD1 matching 7 bases. Germline loops: CDR1 LGHDT, CDR2 YNNKEL (reference sequence). There are 14 residues in the CDR3. With V trimmed by 4 bases and J by 4 bases, 6 bases remained unmatched. DNA of the CDR3: TGTGCCAGCAGCCGGACAGGTGCACCCTATGGCTACACCTTC. Translating it yields CASSRTGAPYGYTF.

The chain uses TRBV6-5 and TRBJ1-2; D perhaps matches TRBD1 (6 bases). The germline gives CDR1 MNHEY, CDR2 SVGAGI. The CDR3 has 14 residues. V gave up 10 bases and J gave up 0 bases, with 15 bases separating them. DNA for the CDR3: TGTGCCACCGGCCGACAGGAGACTAACTATGGCTACACCTTC. Encoded protein: CATGRQETNYGYTF.

This chain joins TRBV30 and TRBJ1-5; 10 positions agree with TRBD1. V lost 2 bases, J lost 6 bases, and 7 bases stayed unmatched. CDR1 GTSNPN and CDR2 SVGIG come from the germline V gene (reference sequence). The CDR3 length is 15 residues. The CDR3 DNA is TGTGCCTGGAGTAGACGGGACAGGGGCGCTCAGCCCCAGCATTTT. Its translation is CAWSRRDRGAQPQHF.

The rearrangement links TRBV7-6 to TRBJ2-1; D is perhaps TRBD1 (5 bases). CDR1 SGHVS and CDR2 FNYEAQ come from the germline V gene. V was shortened by 6 bases and J by 7 bases, with 10 bases between the two germline ends. The CDR3 spans 12 residues. CDR3 nucleotide sequence: TGTGCCAGCAGAAACTCAGGGAATGAGCAGTTCTTC. It encodes CASRNSGNEQFF.

The chain joins TRBV7-2 to TRBJ2-7; no definite D call. Germline loops: CDR1 SGHTA, CDR2 FQGNSA. The V gene lost 1 base and the J gene lost 0 bases, with 7 bases spanning the gap. This CDR3 has 14 residues. CDR3 sequence: CASSLGQISYEQYF. CDR3 nucleotide sequence: TGTGCCAGCAGCTTAGGGCAGATCTCCTACGAGCAGTACTTC. The variable domain in full, completed from reference TRBV7-2 and TRBJ2-7, reads GAGVSQSPSNKVTEKGKDVELRCDPISGHTALYWYRQSLGQGLEFLIYFQGNSAPDKSGLPSDRFSAERTGGSVSTLTIQRTQQEDSAVYLCASSLGQISYEQYFGPGTRLTVT.

This CDR3 is CASSIDRQGGNYEQFF. CDR3 DNA sequence: TGTGCCAGTAGTATAGATCGGCAGGGGGGAAACTATGAGCAGTTCTTC. The rearrangement links TRBV19 to TRBJ2-1, with D possibly matching TRBD1 (7 bases). Trimming removed 0 bases at V and 8 bases at J, with 17 bases between. There are 16 residues in the CDR3. Germline values: CDR1 LNHDA, CDR2 SQIVND (reference sequence). The full variable domain, completed using reference TRBV19 and TRBJ2-1, is DGGITQSPKYLFRKEGQNVTLSCEQNLNHDAMYWYRQDPGQGLRLIYYSQIVNDFQKGDIAEGYSVSREKKESFPLTVTSAQKNPTAFYLCASSIDRQGGNYEQFFGPGTRLTVL.

This rearrangement joins TRBV27 to TRBJ2-1; 11 nucleotides agree with TRBD2. This CDR3 is 19 amino acids long. Trimming removed 0 bases from V and 2 bases from J; junction bases left unmatched: 9. From germline, CDR1 is MNHEY and CDR2 SMNVEV (reference sequence). Here the CDR3 reads CASSLSSPSGRKTYNEQFF. In DNA form, the CDR3 reads TGTGCCAGCAGTTTATCGTCACCTAGCGGGAGGAAAACCTACAATGAGCAGTTCTTC.

A word on this clone: The same CDR3 is also encoded by other DNA sequences in this sample. The V gene is TRBV2, the J gene TRBJ1-1; TRBD1 aligns across 9 bases. The V and J ends lost 7 bases and 4 bases, in that order; junction bases with no gene match: 7. The CDR3 length is 14 residues. Germline V gene lookup returns CDR1 SNHLY and CDR2 FYNNEI. CDR3 sequence reads: CASTGQGAGTEAFF. CDR3 DNA sequence: TGTGCCAGCACGGGACAGGGCGCGGGCACTGAAGCTTTCTTT.

The J gene is TRBJ2-2, the V gene TRBV27; tentative D call: TRBD2 (7 bases). Trimming stripped 5 bases from V and 0 bases from J, with 13 bases between. CDR1 is MNHEY and CDR2 is SMNVEV in the germline V gene (reference sequence). The CDR3 has 16 residues. The CDR3 DNA sequence: TGTGCCAGCAGTAGGGAGGGGACATCGAACACCGGGGAGCTGTTTTTT. The encoded protein is CASSREGTSNTGELFF.

The rearrangement joins TRBV28 to TRBJ1-6; 7 bases fit TRBD1. Looked up from germline, CDR1 is MDHEN and CDR2 is SYDVKM. V trimming: 5 bases; J trimming: 5 bases; junction bases outside the gene matches: 3. The CDR3 spans 14 residues. In nucleotides, the CDR3 is TGTGCCAGCAGTCCAGGGGGAAATAATTCACCCCTCCACTTT. This codes for CASSPGGNNSPLHF.

This sequence joins TRBV5-1 and TRBJ1-1; D might be TRBD1 (5 bases). Germline loops: CDR1 SGHRS, CDR2 YFSETQ. The CDR3 contains 15 residues. The V gene lost 4 bases and the J gene lost 2 bases, with 15 bases spanning the gap. In nucleotides, the CDR3 is TGCGCCAGCAGCGTTTCACCCCAGGGTAACACTGAAGCTTTCTTT. Encoded protein: CASSVSPQGNTEAFF.

This clone was detected only a few times. The rearrangement joins TRBV6-1 to TRBJ1-2; TRBD1 aligns across 9 bases. The CDR3 is 16 residues long. From germline, CDR1 is MNHNS and CDR2 SASEGT. With V trimmed by 3 bases and J by 2 bases, 7 bases remained unmatched. In DNA, the CDR3 is TGTGCCAGCAGTGAGGGACAGGGTATCCGGAACTATGGCTACACCTTC. This gives the protein CASSEGQGIRNYGYTF.

The J gene is TRBJ1-2, the V gene TRBV11-2; 7 nucleotides match TRBD1. Losses at the gene ends were 4 bases for V and 4 bases for J; bases not matched to a gene: 9. Germline CDR1 is SGHAT and CDR2 is FQNNGV. This CDR3 spans 15 amino acids. CDR3 loop: CASSSTGSVIYGYTF. CDR3 sequence (DNA): TGTGCCAGCAGCTCGACAGGGTCCGTTATCTATGGCTACACCTTC.